A selection of T cell receptor beta chains follows, all from one sample in a study of CD8 T cells in Susac syndrome. TCRdb used MiXCR to reprocess the immunoSEQ multiplex PCR reads, holding one entry per CDR3 protein. The table records 110,000 or so distinct CDR3 sequences, 90% to 95% of them present only once. Material for sequencing was CD4+ T cells from PBMCs. These TCRs come from a human donor with multiple sclerosis. The CDR3 runs from the conserved cysteine through the conserved F or W. D genes are given only for firm matches. Rows may omit the clone size; those that give it use once, few, many or a size class.

>TRBV20-1|-|TRBJ2-7|TRBD2
TGCAGTGCCCGGGGGGGGCGCTCCTACGAGCAGTACTTC
CSARGGRSYEQYF
>TRBV19|-|TRBJ1-2|-
TGTGCCAGTAGTATTGAGGGGCGAGGCTACACCTTC
CASSIEGRGYTF
>TRBV6-2/TRBV6-3|-|TRBJ1-1|TRBD1
TGTGCCAGCAGAACCGGGACAGCTGAAGCTTTCTTT
CASRTGTAEAFF
>TRBV5-1|once|TRBJ2-3|-
TGCGCCAGCAGCTTGGAACAGTTGTGGGATACGCAGTATTTT
CASSLEQLWDTQYF
>TRBV7-2|-|TRBJ2-6|-
TGTGCCAGCAGCTTAGATACCTCTGGGGCCAACGTCCTGACTTTC
CASSLDTSGANVLTF
>TRBV19|-|TRBJ1-1|-
TGTGCCAGTGCTCGGGACGGGGTTAACACTGAAGCTTTCTTT
CASARDGVNTEAFF
>TRBV12-3/TRBV12-4|-|TRBJ2-7|-
TGTGCCAGCAGTTTAGCGACCTACGAGCAGTACTTC
CASSLATYEQYF
>TRBV12-3/TRBV12-4|-|TRBJ2-1|TRBD2
TGTGCCAGCAGCCGGGCGGGGGTCACTGAGCAGTTCTTC
CASSRAGVTEQFF
>TRBV19|-|TRBJ1-4|TRBD1
TGTGCCAGTACCAGGCAGGGGACAGCGGCGACCCAGAATGAAAAACTGTTTTTT
CASTRQGTAATQNEKLFF
>TRBV7-9|-|TRBJ2-7|-
TGTGCCAGCAGCCCGGACTTCCGCTACGAGCAGTACTTC
CASSPDFRYEQYF
>TRBV5-1|-|TRBJ2-7|-
TGCGCCAGCAGCCAATCCACGACCGGGGAGCAGTACTTC
CASSQSTTGEQYF
>TRBV28|-|TRBJ1-5|-
TGTGCCAGCATTTCAGGGTTTCGGCAGCCCCAGCATTTT
CASISGFRQPQHF
>TRBV5-6|-|TRBJ1-1|-
TGTGCCAGCAGTCGGAAGGTGAACACTGAAGCTTTCTTT
CASSRKVNTEAFF
>TRBV12-3/TRBV12-4|-|TRBJ1-4|-
TGTGCCAGCAGCCCCCCTGAGGGAAAACTGTTTTTT
CASSPPEGKLFF
>TRBV5-1|-|TRBJ1-1|-
TGCGCCAGCAGCTTGATCGGGTGGCCCACGGACACTGAAGCTTTCTTT
CASSLIGWPTDTEAFF
>TRBV5-1|-|TRBJ1-1|-
TGCGCCAGCAGCTTGGCGAAAGGGATAATAACTGAAGCTTTCTTT
CASSLAKGIITEAFF
>TRBV28|-|TRBJ1-5|-
TGTGCCAGCAGTTTATCCTTATGGGTTAATCAGCCCCAGCATTTT
CASSLSLWVNQPQHF
>TRBV5-6|-|TRBJ1-2|-
TGTGCCAGCAGCTTTGCACAGGATTATGGCTACACCTTC
CASSFAQDYGYTF
>TRBV30|-|TRBJ1-3|-
TGTGCCTGGGCCCCGGGAGGAGAAAACACCATATATTTT
CAWAPGGENTIYF
>TRBV19|-|TRBJ1-6|-
TGTGCCAGTAGTATGGGAGTAACGCTCAGGCCCCTCCACTTT
CASSMGVTLRPLHF
>TRBV9|few|TRBJ1-1|TRBD1
TGTGCCAGCTCTAACAGGGGGAACACTGAAGCTTTCTTT
CASSNRGNTEAFF
>TRBV20-1|-|TRBJ2-2|-
TGCAGTGCTAGAGGACAGCGAAAGAGGAACACCGGGGAGCTGTTTTTT
CSARGQRKRNTGELFF
>TRBV19|-|TRBJ1-2|-
TGTGCCAGTAGAGGTGACCCTAGAGGCTATGGCTACACCTTC
CASRGDPRGYGYTF
>TRBV7-9|-|TRBJ2-7|TRBD1
TGTGCCACTGGCTCCATCGACAGGGGTTCCTACGAGCAGTACTTC
CATGSIDRGSYEQYF
>TRBV9|-|TRBJ2-3|TRBD2
TGTGCCAGCAGCGGCGCCGGGGGGACCCGCACAGATACGCAGTATTTT
CASSGAGGTRTDTQYF
>TRBV6-6|-|TRBJ1-2|TRBD1
TGTGCCAGCAGTTACTCGGGACAGGGAACGGGCTATGGCTACACCTTC
CASSYSGQGTGYGYTF
>TRBV7-9|-|TRBJ1-6|-
TGTGCCAGCAGCTCCGGGGGGGGTTCACCCCTCCACTTT
CASSSGGGSPLHF
>TRBV6-2/TRBV6-3|-|TRBJ1-6|-
TGTGCCAGCACCAACAGCGGCGCTGGGACAAGGAATTCACCCCTCCACTTT
CASTNSGAGTRNSPLHF
>TRBV3-1|-|TRBJ2-7|-
TGTGCCAGCAGCCCATCCTATACCTACGAGCAGTACTTC
CASSPSYTYEQYF
>TRBV5-1|-|TRBJ2-2|-
TGCGCCAGCAGCGCGCAGATTTGGGTCGGTCCCGGGGAGCTGTTTTTT
CASSAQIWVGPGELFF
>TRBV7-9|-|TRBJ1-2|-
TGTGCCAGCAGCTTACTCGACAGATCCTATGGCTACACCTTC
CASSLLDRSYGYTF
>TRBV2|-|TRBJ1-5|-
TGTGCCAGCAGGATGGGGACCGGACGGAGTGGCAATCAGCCCCAGCATTTT
CASRMGTGRSGNQPQHF
>TRBV18|-|TRBJ2-5|-
TGTGCCAGCTCACTCAGGATCGGGCGACAAGAGACCCAGTACTTC
CASSLRIGRQETQYF
>TRBV20-1|few|TRBJ2-5|-
TGCAGTGCTCGACCCAAAGAGACCCAGTACTTC
CSARPKETQYF
>TRBV12-3/TRBV12-4|-|TRBJ2-4|TRBD2
TGTGCCAGCAGCGTGAGGCGCGAGCGGGGTTCCAAAAACATTCAGTACTTC
CASSVRRERGSKNIQYF
>TRBV5-1|-|TRBJ1-2|-
TGCGCCAGCAGGAAGGCAGGGCCCAACTATGGCTACACCTTC
CASRKAGPNYGYTF
>TRBV13|-|TRBJ2-1|TRBD1
TGTGCCAGCAGCCCCCGGGACAGGACATACAATGAGCAGTTCTTC
CASSPRDRTYNEQFF
>TRBV19|once|TRBJ2-3|-
TGTGCCAGTAGTAGCGACGGAACTAGCACAGATACGCAGTATTTT
CASSSDGTSTDTQYF
>TRBV7-2|-|TRBJ2-3|-
TGTGCCAGCAGCTACAAATACACAGATACGCAGTATTTT
CASSYKYTDTQYF
>TRBV29-1|-|TRBJ1-3|-
TGCAGCGTTGGAAGTAGCTCTGGAAACACCATATATTTT
CSVGSSSGNTIYF
>TRBV4-1|-|TRBJ2-7|-
TGCGCCAGCAGCCACGGAAAGAGGGGGGGCGCAACCTACGAGCAGTACTTC
CASSHGKRGGATYEQYF
>TRBV7-8|-|TRBJ2-7|TRBD2
TGTGCCAGCAGCTCGCGGGGGGCAGAGCAGTACTTC
CASSSRGAEQYF
>TRBV19|-|TRBJ2-5|-
TGTGCCAGTAGTACCCGGGGTCAAGAGACCCAGTACTTC
CASSTRGQETQYF
>TRBV7-2|once|TRBJ2-3|-
TGTGCCAGCAGCTTAGAAGCGGTTCGAGGTACGCAGTATTTT
CASSLEAVRGTQYF
>TRBV19|-|TRBJ1-1|-
TGTGCCAGTAGTAGTCAGACAAACACTGAAGCTTTCTTT
CASSSQTNTEAFF
>TRBV5-1|once|TRBJ1-4|-
TGCGCCAGCAGCTTGGACAGCAGCGGGGAAAAACTGTTTTTT
CASSLDSSGEKLFF
>TRBV29-1|once|TRBJ2-3|-
TGCAGCGGACTGACAGATACGCAGTATTTT
CSGLTDTQYF
>TRBV19|-|TRBJ2-7|TRBD1
TGTGCCAGTAGTCCGACAGGGAGCCACGAGCAGTACTTC
CASSPTGSHEQYF
>TRBV4-3|-|TRBJ1-2|TRBD1
TGCGCCAGCAGCCAATTCCCGGACAGGGGGCAAGTAGGCTATGGCTACACCTTC
CASSQFPDRGQVGYGYTF
>TRBV7-2|once|TRBJ1-4|-
TGTGCCAGCATCTTAACCAGGATTAATGAAAAACTGTTTTTT
CASILTRINEKLFF